Listed below are T cell receptor beta chains from one sample, sequenced in a study of T cells in Graves' hyperthyroidism and ophthalmopathy. MiXCR, run by TCRdb on the multiplex PCR reads, gives a single entry per CDR3 protein. Found here are under 350,000 distinct CDR3 sequences, 25% to 30% of them singletons; the top ten hold 25% to 30%. The sample was blood. These receptors all stem from a man aged 35 to 55 with Graves' hyperthyroidism that later progressed to Graves' ophthalmopathy. CDR3s include the opening cysteine and the closing phenylalanine or tryptophan. Fields, in order: clone size, J gene, V gene, D gene, CDR3 DNA, CDR3 protein. D genes are given only for firm matches. Some rows mark clone size as missing; the rest say once, few, many or name a class of expanded clone.

abundance: many; j_gene: TRBJ2-4; v_gene: TRBV4-1; d_gene: TRBD2; CDR3nt: TGCGCCAGCAGCCAAAGGTCTCCCGGGACTAGCGAGGGGAAAAACATTCAGTACTTC; CDR3aa: CASSQRSPGTSEGKNIQYF
abundance: -; j_gene: TRBJ1-1; v_gene: TRBV12-3/TRBV12-4; d_gene: TRBD1; CDR3nt: TGTGCCAGCACCCGGGCAGGGGGCTCTGAAGCTTTCTTT; CDR3aa: CASTRAGGSEAFF
abundance: many; j_gene: TRBJ2-2; v_gene: TRBV5-1; d_gene: TRBD1; CDR3nt: TGCGCCAGCAGCAGGGACAGGATTCATTCCGGGGAGCTGTTTTTT; CDR3aa: CASSRDRIHSGELFF
abundance: many; j_gene: TRBJ2-7; v_gene: TRBV7-6; d_gene: -; CDR3nt: TGTGCCAGCAGCTTAGGGCCGATGTCCTACGAGCAGTACTTC; CDR3aa: CASSLGPMSYEQYF
abundance: many; j_gene: TRBJ1-2; v_gene: TRBV27; d_gene: -; CDR3nt: TGTGCCAGCAGTTCCTACACTTCCTATGGCTACACCTTC; CDR3aa: CASSSYTSYGYTF
abundance: many; j_gene: TRBJ2-7; v_gene: TRBV20-1; d_gene: TRBD2; CDR3nt: TGCAGTGCTAGTGTTGGACTAGACGAGCAGTACTTC; CDR3aa: CSASVGLDEQYF
abundance: many; j_gene: TRBJ2-7; v_gene: TRBV19; d_gene: -; CDR3nt: TGTGCCACTATGGGGGACCCCTCCTACGAGCAGTACTTC; CDR3aa: CATMGDPSYEQYF
abundance: many; j_gene: TRBJ1-1; v_gene: TRBV2; d_gene: -; CDR3nt: TGTGCCAGCAGTGGAGGGGGAGGCATGAACACTGAAGCTTTCTTT; CDR3aa: CASSGGGGMNTEAFF
abundance: once; j_gene: TRBJ1-5; v_gene: TRBV20-1; d_gene: TRBD1; CDR3nt: TGCAGTGAACCCCGGACAGGCGCCAATCAGCCCCAGCATTTT; CDR3aa: CSEPRTGANQPQHF
abundance: many; j_gene: TRBJ2-7; v_gene: TRBV10-3; d_gene: TRBD1; CDR3nt: TGTGCCATCAGTGCGGGACAGGTAAACTACGAGCAGTACTTC; CDR3aa: CAISAGQVNYEQYF
abundance: -; j_gene: TRBJ1-2; v_gene: TRBV12-3/TRBV12-4; d_gene: -; CDR3nt: TGTGCCAGCAGTTTAGGTGCCACTAGCTATGGCTACACCTTC; CDR3aa: CASSLGATSYGYTF
abundance: -; j_gene: TRBJ2-5; v_gene: TRBV20-1; d_gene: -; CDR3nt: TGCAGTGCTAGAGATATCAGGGACCAACGAGAGACCCAGTACTTC; CDR3aa: CSARDIRDQRETQYF
abundance: many; j_gene: TRBJ2-7; v_gene: TRBV29-1; d_gene: TRBD1; CDR3nt: TGCAGCGTTGTGGACAGGGGAAAAAGGGACGAGCAGTACTTC; CDR3aa: CSVVDRGKRDEQYF
abundance: -; j_gene: TRBJ2-5; v_gene: TRBV9; d_gene: -; CDR3nt: TGTGCCAGCAGCCTAGAAGGAGGGGGGCCCCCTCAAGAGACCCAGTACTTC; CDR3aa: CASSLEGGGPPQETQYF
abundance: -; j_gene: TRBJ1-2; v_gene: TRBV6-1; d_gene: TRBD1; CDR3nt: TGTGCCAGCGGCCGGGACAGGGTTGGCTACACCTTC; CDR3aa: CASGRDRVGYTF
abundance: many; j_gene: TRBJ2-2; v_gene: TRBV18; d_gene: -; CDR3nt: TGTGCCAGCTCACCACTTCCCCCCAGGGGCGGAGGCAACGGGGAGCTGTTTTTT; CDR3aa: CASSPLPPRGGGNGELFF
abundance: -; j_gene: TRBJ2-5; v_gene: TRBV18; d_gene: TRBD2; CDR3nt: TGTGCCAGCTCACCCGTAGCGGGAGCGGACCAGACCCAGTACTTC; CDR3aa: CASSPVAGADQTQYF
abundance: few; j_gene: TRBJ2-7; v_gene: TRBV5-1; d_gene: -; CDR3nt: TGCGCCAGCAGCTTGTTTACAGGGCGCGGCGAGCAGTACTTC; CDR3aa: CASSLFTGRGEQYF
abundance: -; j_gene: TRBJ1-5; v_gene: TRBV12-3/TRBV12-4; d_gene: -; CDR3nt: TGTGCCAGCAGTCCCTTAGGGGGGGGCGTCAATCAGCCCCAGCATTTT; CDR3aa: CASSPLGGGVNQPQHF
abundance: many; j_gene: TRBJ2-7; v_gene: TRBV11-2; d_gene: -; CDR3nt: TGTGCCAGCAGCTACCATGACGGCGGTCCTAGCTTTTACGAGCAGTACTTC; CDR3aa: CASSYHDGGPSFYEQYF
abundance: -; j_gene: TRBJ2-7; v_gene: TRBV28; d_gene: -; CDR3nt: TGTGCCAGCAAGGGGGGGCCTCTCCTACACGAGCAGTACTTC; CDR3aa: CASKGGPLLHEQYF
abundance: -; j_gene: TRBJ1-1; v_gene: TRBV28; d_gene: -; CDR3nt: TGTGCCAGCAGTTTAAGTGGCCTAACCCGGGCTGAAGCTTTCTTT; CDR3aa: CASSLSGLTRAEAFF
abundance: many; j_gene: TRBJ2-5; v_gene: TRBV7-2; d_gene: -; CDR3nt: TGTGCCAGCAGCTTAACTCTCCTAGAGACCCAGTACTTC; CDR3aa: CASSLTLLETQYF
abundance: many; j_gene: TRBJ1-5; v_gene: TRBV7-2; d_gene: -; CDR3nt: TGTGCCAGCAGCTTTGACAGATTTCAGCCCCAGCATTTT; CDR3aa: CASSFDRFQPQHF
abundance: -; j_gene: TRBJ1-3; v_gene: TRBV20-1; d_gene: -; CDR3nt: TGCAGTGCTTTGGGTCCGCACGGTTTCGACACCATATATTTT; CDR3aa: CSALGPHGFDTIYF
abundance: many; j_gene: TRBJ2-7; v_gene: TRBV20-1; d_gene: -; CDR3nt: TGCAGTGCTAGCCCAGGGTCCGAGCAGTACTTC; CDR3aa: CSASPGSEQYF
abundance: many; j_gene: TRBJ2-2; v_gene: TRBV11-2; d_gene: -; CDR3nt: TGTGCCAGCAAGTGGTCCATTAGGGTGAACACCGGGGAGCTGTTTTTT; CDR3aa: CASKWSIRVNTGELFF
abundance: once; j_gene: TRBJ2-4; v_gene: TRBV11-2; d_gene: TRBD1; CDR3nt: TGTGCCAGCAGCACCGGACAGGGTACAAACATTCAGTACTTC; CDR3aa: CASSTGQGTNIQYF
abundance: many; j_gene: TRBJ2-7; v_gene: TRBV20-1; d_gene: -; CDR3nt: TGCAGTGCTACTGGGGACACGCCCCCCTACGAGCAGTACTTC; CDR3aa: CSATGDTPPYEQYF
abundance: many; j_gene: TRBJ1-2; v_gene: TRBV27; d_gene: TRBD1; CDR3nt: TGTGCCAGCAGCCCCTTATGGACAGGGGGTGGCTACACCTTC; CDR3aa: CASSPLWTGGGYTF
abundance: -; j_gene: TRBJ2-7; v_gene: TRBV18; d_gene: -; CDR3nt: TGTGCCAGCTCACCGGGGTCAGGGAGGTTACACGAGCAGTACTTC; CDR3aa: CASSPGSGRLHEQYF
abundance: once; j_gene: TRBJ2-5; v_gene: TRBV6-5; d_gene: -; CDR3nt: TGTGCCAGCAGTTACGATACAAGGATTCCAGAGACCCAGTACTTC; CDR3aa: CASSYDTRIPETQYF
abundance: many; j_gene: TRBJ1-1; v_gene: TRBV7-2; d_gene: -; CDR3nt: TGTGCCAGCAGCTTAGGTACGGGGTTGGGTACTGAAGCTTTCTTT; CDR3aa: CASSLGTGLGTEAFF
abundance: many; j_gene: TRBJ2-7; v_gene: TRBV5-1; d_gene: -; CDR3nt: TGCGCCAGCAGCGGCGAATTGGAGCAGTACTTC; CDR3aa: CASSGELEQYF
abundance: -; j_gene: TRBJ2-7; v_gene: TRBV28; d_gene: TRBD2; CDR3nt: TGTGCCAGCTCATCTCTAGCGGATCACTCCTACGAGCAGTACTTC; CDR3aa: CASSSLADHSYEQYF
abundance: few; j_gene: TRBJ2-2; v_gene: TRBV19; d_gene: TRBD1; CDR3nt: TGTGCCAGTAGCACGACAGGGGGTGTCCCCGGGGAGCTGTTTTTT; CDR3aa: CASSTTGGVPGELFF
abundance: many; j_gene: TRBJ2-3; v_gene: TRBV10-1; d_gene: TRBD1; CDR3nt: TGCGCCAGCAGTAACCCAGGGGGAGGCACAGATACGCAGTATTTT; CDR3aa: CASSNPGGGTDTQYF
abundance: many; j_gene: TRBJ2-7; v_gene: TRBV20-1; d_gene: TRBD2; CDR3nt: TGCAGTGCTAGGTATAGCGGGAGAGGGCCCTACGAGCAGTACTTC; CDR3aa: CSARYSGRGPYEQYF
abundance: many; j_gene: TRBJ1-2; v_gene: TRBV6-2/TRBV6-3; d_gene: TRBD1; CDR3nt: TGTGCCAGCAGTTTAGCAGGACAGGGCCTGACCTGGGGCTACACCTTC; CDR3aa: CASSLAGQGLTWGYTF
abundance: many; j_gene: TRBJ1-5; v_gene: TRBV27; d_gene: -; CDR3nt: TGTGCCAGCAGTCCCAACGACGGTCAGCCCCAGCATTTT; CDR3aa: CASSPNDGQPQHF
abundance: -; j_gene: TRBJ2-7; v_gene: TRBV20-1; d_gene: -; CDR3nt: TGCAGTGCTAGAGATCCAGGGGGGGCCCCCTACGAGCAGTACTTC; CDR3aa: CSARDPGGAPYEQYF
abundance: -; j_gene: TRBJ1-5; v_gene: TRBV27; d_gene: -; CDR3nt: TGTGCCAGCAGTTCGAAAATGGGATTTCGGCAGCCCCAGCATTTT; CDR3aa: CASSSKMGFRQPQHF
abundance: many; j_gene: TRBJ2-7; v_gene: TRBV10-2; d_gene: TRBD2; CDR3nt: TGCGCCAGCACCCGGACTAGCGGGAGATACGAGCAGTACTTC; CDR3aa: CASTRTSGRYEQYF
abundance: many; j_gene: TRBJ2-7; v_gene: TRBV7-3; d_gene: TRBD2; CDR3nt: TGTGCCAGCAGCCCCGGGACTAGCGGGAATTTGGACGAGCAGTACTTC; CDR3aa: CASSPGTSGNLDEQYF
abundance: many; j_gene: TRBJ1-5; v_gene: TRBV15; d_gene: -; CDR3nt: TGTGCCACCAGCAAGGGGAATCAGCCCCAGCATTTT; CDR3aa: CATSKGNQPQHF
abundance: many; j_gene: TRBJ2-7; v_gene: TRBV27; d_gene: -; CDR3nt: TGTGCCAGCAGTTTAACTAGGACCGCCAGGGATAGCGACGGACAGTACTTC; CDR3aa: CASSLTRTARDSDGQYF
abundance: many; j_gene: TRBJ2-7; v_gene: TRBV13; d_gene: -; CDR3nt: TGTGCCAGCAGCTTAGGACAGGGCCAGTACTTC; CDR3aa: CASSLGQGQYF
abundance: many; j_gene: TRBJ2-7; v_gene: TRBV12-3/TRBV12-4; d_gene: -; CDR3nt: TGTGCCAGCAGTCCGCCGGGACACTTCTACGAGCAGTACTTC; CDR3aa: CASSPPGHFYEQYF
abundance: many; j_gene: TRBJ1-2; v_gene: TRBV4-1; d_gene: -; CDR3nt: TGCGCCAGCAGCCAAGATATCGGGGGGTTCGGCGGCTACACCTTC; CDR3aa: CASSQDIGGFGGYTF
abundance: many; j_gene: TRBJ1-2; v_gene: TRBV5-1; d_gene: TRBD1; CDR3nt: TGCGCCAGCAGCTCTAACCGGGACAGGGGAGGCTATGGCTACACCTTC; CDR3aa: CASSSNRDRGGYGYTF
abundance: many; j_gene: TRBJ2-7; v_gene: TRBV6-1; d_gene: -; CDR3nt: TGTGCCTGCAGTCTCAGGGAAACCTACGAGCAGTACTTC; CDR3aa: CACSLRETYEQYF
abundance: many; j_gene: TRBJ2-7; v_gene: TRBV20-1; d_gene: TRBD1; CDR3nt: TGCAGTGCTAGAGAACCTCTGGGGACAGGGTACGAGCAGTACTTC; CDR3aa: CSAREPLGTGYEQYF
abundance: many; j_gene: TRBJ2-2; v_gene: TRBV12-3/TRBV12-4; d_gene: TRBD2; CDR3nt: TGTGCCAGCAGGCCTAGCGGGAGGGCCCCACCCGGGGAGCTGTTTTTT; CDR3aa: CASRPSGRAPPGELFF
abundance: many; j_gene: TRBJ1-2; v_gene: TRBV6-5; d_gene: -; CDR3nt: TGTGCCAGCGGAGAGGGGGGATCTATCTATGGCTACACCTTC; CDR3aa: CASGEGGSIYGYTF
abundance: many; j_gene: TRBJ2-7; v_gene: TRBV15; d_gene: -; CDR3nt: TGTGCCACCAGCAGAGGAGCTTACGAGCAGTACTTC; CDR3aa: CATSRGAYEQYF
abundance: many; j_gene: TRBJ2-2; v_gene: TRBV2; d_gene: -; CDR3nt: TGTGCCAGCAAAACCTCAGGACCGAACACCGGGGAGCTGTTTTTT; CDR3aa: CASKTSGPNTGELFF
abundance: -; j_gene: TRBJ2-5; v_gene: TRBV6-5; d_gene: -; CDR3nt: TGTGCCAGCAGTTACATGCTCCAAGAGACCCAGTACTTC; CDR3aa: CASSYMLQETQYF
abundance: many; j_gene: TRBJ1-1; v_gene: TRBV12-3/TRBV12-4; d_gene: -; CDR3nt: TGTGCCAGCACGAACACCCGCGGGACTGAAGCTTTCTTT; CDR3aa: CASTNTRGTEAFF
abundance: few; j_gene: TRBJ1-2; v_gene: TRBV20-1; d_gene: -; CDR3nt: TGCAGTGCTCCAGTCCGGGTGACAGGATCTTCTGGCTACACCTTC; CDR3aa: CSAPVRVTGSSGYTF
abundance: many; j_gene: TRBJ1-1; v_gene: TRBV20-1; d_gene: -; CDR3nt: TGCAGTGCCCCGGGACCTGCTCACACTGAAGCTTTCTTT; CDR3aa: CSAPGPAHTEAFF